This T cell receptor beta chain was captured by sequencing in a study of T cell repertoires in cytomegalovirus infection. Study in general: CMV infection together with matching HLA type was indicated by public TCR beta signatures.

At least ten counts were recorded for this clonotype. What it binds is unknown. General study findings and limits: Carriers of CMV and the relevant HLA type were discriminated by public TCR beta frequency. In two of eight donors, the top clonotype was HLA-C-restricted CMV-specific.

TCRdb used MiXCR to reprocess the reads, holding one entry per CDR3 protein. Of around 450,000 distinct CDR3 sequences listed, 10% to 12% were seen once; the top ten hold approximately 10%. The source is a human donor in good health (CMV status not recorded). Some clones in this sample may be carry-over from other donors' samples. Sequenced: PBMCs.

The DNA of the CDR3 is TGTGCCACCAGCAGAGGGGGCGGCTATGGCTACACCTTC. This codes for CATSRGGGYGYTF. The chain recombines TRBV15 with TRBJ1-2; possible D gene TRBD1, 5 bases. The CDR3 has 13 amino acids. Germline V gene lookup returns CDR1 LNHNV and CDR2 YYDKDF (reference sequence). V was pared by 1 base and J by 4 bases, with 7 bases between.